The clone carrying this TCR beta chain appeared a few times. Relative to the germline gene, one junction end is altered; a read error may explain this. The data were produced by immunoSEQ multiplex PCR, yet TCRdb's version contains in-frame clones alone and is incomplete. The sample yields about 45,000 clones, around 82% seen once. The data are from a study of PD-L1 blockade in urothelial cancer. Time point reported: peripheral blood 6 weeks after treatment start. Sample numbers ranged from 1 to 8 per patient, encompassing pretreatment and on-treatment collections. Germline lookup yields CDR1 SSHAT and CDR2 FNYEAQ (reference sequence). The CDR3 is 13 amino acids.

V gene TRBV7-7 combines with J gene TRBJ1-5; TRBD1 agrees at 7 bases. This specimen consisted of PBMCs, obtained around atezolizumab (anti-PD-L1) treatment. The TCR originated in a man between 60 and 75 years old with urothelial cancer. Here the CDR3 reads CASSRDRDQPQHF. As DNA, the CDR3 is TGTGCTAGCAGCCGGGACAGAGATCAGCCCCAGCATTTT.